Listed below are T cell receptor beta chains from one sample, sequenced in a study of blood T cell repertoires in COVID-19. Libraries were prepared by immunoSEQ multiplex PCR; TCRdb keeps only in-frame clonotypes and omits some of them. The table includes about 82,000 clones, around four fifths detected once. Sequencing was carried out using peripheral blood. The receptors here all came from an older woman with acute or convalescent COVID-19. The CDR3 runs from the conserved cysteine through the conserved F or W. Each record gives: J gene, clone size, V gene, D gene, CDR3 DNA, CDR3 protein. The D gene is left open where the match is weak. Some rows have no size entry. The others give once, few or many, or a class for an expanded clone.

TRBJ1-5	NA	TRBV2	TRBD1	TGTGCCAGCAGAGGACAGGGAGGATACAATCAGCCCCAGCATTTT	CASRGQGGYNQPQHF
TRBJ1-1	NA	TRBV29-1	TRBD1	TGCAGCGCAACGGGACAGGTGAACACTGAAGCTTTCTTT	CSATGQVNTEAFF
TRBJ2-2	NA	TRBV5-6	TRBD1	TGTGCCAGCAGCCTAAAGACAGGGTGGGACACCGGGGAGCTGTTTTTT	CASSLKTGWDTGELFF
TRBJ1-2	NA	TRBV18	TRBD1	TGTGCCAGCTCACCCGACAGGGACTATGGCTACACCTTC	CASSPDRDYGYTF
TRBJ2-3	NA	TRBV6-5	TRBD2	TGTGCCAGCAAACCCTGGCGGGGGGGAGCAGATACGCAGTATTTT	CASKPWRGGADTQYF
TRBJ1-5	NA	TRBV6-2/TRBV6-3	NA	TGTGCCAGCAGTTACCCCGGGAGGAGCAATCAGCCCCAGCATTTT	CASSYPGRSNQPQHF
TRBJ2-3	NA	TRBV10-3	TRBD2	TGTGCCATCAGTAGCGGGGGGAACACAGATACGCAGTATTTT	CAISSGGNTDTQYF
TRBJ2-3	NA	TRBV5-1	TRBD1	TGCGCCAGCAGCCGGGACAGGGTCACAGATACGCAGTATTTT	CASSRDRVTDTQYF
TRBJ2-7	NA	TRBV30	TRBD2	TGTGCCTGGAGTCGACTAGCGGGAGGGCCCGGTTACGAGCAGTACTTC	CAWSRLAGGPGYEQYF
TRBJ2-7	NA	TRBV5-6	NA	TGTGCCAGCAGCTTATCGACATCGAATAGCTACGAGCAGTACTTC	CASSLSTSNSYEQYF
TRBJ1-6	once	TRBV18	NA	TGTGCCAGCTCACCGGTGGACAGCTTTAATTCACCCCTCCACTTT	CASSPVDSFNSPLHF
TRBJ1-1	NA	TRBV7-9	TRBD1	TGTGCCAGCAGTCCGGACAGGGCCACTGAAGCTTTCTTT	CASSPDRATEAFF
TRBJ1-1	few	TRBV18	NA	TGTGCCAGCTCATTACAGGGCGCTGAAGCTTTCTTT	CASSLQGAEAFF
TRBJ2-3	NA	TRBV29-1	NA	TGCAGCGTTGAAGAATCAGGGGATACGCAGTATTTT	CSVEESGDTQYF
TRBJ1-1	NA	TRBV28	NA	TGTGCCAGCAGTTTAGTTGTCAGGGATATCACTGAAGCTTTCTTT	CASSLVVRDITEAFF
TRBJ1-5	NA	TRBV6-5	TRBD1	TGTGCCAGCAGAGGACAGGGCCAAAATCAGCCCCAGCATTTT	CASRGQGQNQPQHF
TRBJ2-6	few	TRBV10-3	NA	TGTGCCATCAGTGAAGCGGAGTCTGGGGCCAACGTCCTGACTTTC	CAISEAESGANVLTF
TRBJ2-1	once	TRBV6-2/TRBV6-3	TRBD2	TGTGCCAGCAGTTCCAACAGGGGACTAGCGGGGGGGATCGCCTACAATGAGCAGTTCTTC	CASSSNRGLAGGIAYNEQFF
TRBJ2-2	NA	TRBV21-1	NA	TGTGCCAGCAGCGCTGAGGACAGATTTATCGGGGAGCTGTTTTTT	CASSAEDRFIGELFF
TRBJ2-5	NA	TRBV12-3/TRBV12-4	NA	TGTGCCAGCAGTCGGGGTTCACAAGAGACCCAGTACTTC	CASSRGSQETQYF
TRBJ2-5	NA	TRBV18	NA	TGTGCCAGCTCACCCTCTTCTGGCGAGACCCAGTACTTC	CASSPSSGETQYF
TRBJ1-4	NA	TRBV7-2	NA	TGTGCCAGCAGCCCCCGGGGAGGTCCTAATGAAAAACTGTTTTTT	CASSPRGGPNEKLFF
TRBJ2-5	NA	TRBV7-9	NA	TGTGCCAGCAGCTTACCCCACCTACAAGAGACCCAGTACTTC	CASSLPHLQETQYF
TRBJ2-5	NA	TRBV5-1	TRBD1	TGCGCCAGCAGCCGCTTGACAGGGGGCTTGGGGGAGACCCAGTACTTC	CASSRLTGGLGETQYF
TRBJ1-5	NA	TRBV5-8	NA	TGTGCCAGCAGCGGGGTTCGGGGGGTGAGCAATCAGCCCCAGCATTTT	CASSGVRGVSNQPQHF
TRBJ1-1	NA	TRBV19	NA	TGTGCCAGTAGTATATTACACAACACTGAAGCTTTCTTT	CASSILHNTEAFF
TRBJ2-7	NA	TRBV28	TRBD2	TGTGCCAGCAGTTTAAGGGAGGGGTCCCTCTTC	CASSLREGSLF
TRBJ1-2	NA	TRBV4-1	NA	TGCGCCAGCAGCCATCCCAGGGGTTCAACTAACTATGGCTACACCTTC	CASSHPRGSTNYGYTF
TRBJ2-7	NA	TRBV13	TRBD2	TGTGCCAGCAGCACACCCCTAGCGGGAGGGTCCTACGAGCAGTACTTC	CASSTPLAGGSYEQYF
TRBJ2-5	NA	TRBV7-9	TRBD2	TGTGCCAGCAGCCTAACTAGCGGGAGGGAGACCCAGTACTTC	CASSLTSGRETQYF
TRBJ1-4	NA	TRBV5-1	NA	TGCGCCAGCAGCCAGACTTTTGCAACTAATGAAAAACTGTTTTTT	CASSQTFATNEKLFF
TRBJ2-1	NA	TRBV5-6	NA	TGTGCCAGCAGCAGCTGGAGCGGAGTCCTCTACAATGAGCAGTTCTTC	CASSSWSGVLYNEQFF
TRBJ2-3	NA	TRBV6-1	NA	TGTGCCAGCAGTGAAGACGGGAGAAAAGATACGCAGTATTTT	CASSEDGRKDTQYF
TRBJ2-7	NA	TRBV27	NA	TGTGCCAGCAGTTATATAGGAGACGAGCAGTACTTC	CASSYIGDEQYF
TRBJ2-1	NA	TRBV6-4	TRBD2	TGTGCCAGCAGTGACAATAGCGGGTCGGGCGGGGAGCAGTTCTTC	CASSDNSGSGGEQFF
TRBJ2-7	NA	TRBV11-3	NA	TGTGCCAGCAGCCTGACAGACTACGAGCAGTACTTC	CASSLTDYEQYF
TRBJ2-4	NA	TRBV6-1	TRBD1	TGTGCCAGCAGTGAAGCGGGGCCGGGACAGGGGCCCAAAAACATTCAGTACTTC	CASSEAGPGQGPKNIQYF
TRBJ2-7	once	TRBV7-8	TRBD1	TGTGCCAGCAGCTTAAACAGGGGAAGGACCTACGAGCAGTACTTC	CASSLNRGRTYEQYF
TRBJ2-5	NA	TRBV18	TRBD1	TGTGCCAGCTCACCAACTCCTGGACAGGGGGGAGAGACCCAGTACTTC	CASSPTPGQGGETQYF
TRBJ1-6	NA	TRBV20-1	NA	TGCAGTGCTAGTCTCCGGGATTATAATTCACCCCTCCACTTT	CSASLRDYNSPLHF
TRBJ1-2	once	TRBV19	NA	TGTGCCAGTATCTCTTGGGGTGAGGGGGTCCGAAACTATGGCTACACCTTC	CASISWGEGVRNYGYTF
TRBJ2-1	once	TRBV7-9	NA	TGTGCCAGCAGCTTAAGGCAGGAGGTACGGGGTGAGCAGTTCTTC	CASSLRQEVRGEQFF
TRBJ2-1	NA	TRBV6-2/TRBV6-3	NA	TGTGCCAGCAGTCGACGAGGTAATGAGCAGTTCTTC	CASSRRGNEQFF
TRBJ1-5	few	TRBV27	NA	TGTGCCAGCAGCGATACAGGGACTCAGCCCCAGCATTTT	CASSDTGTQPQHF
TRBJ1-1	NA	TRBV3-1/TRBV3-2	NA	TGTGCCAGCAGCCAAGACGCGGGAGTCACTGAAGCTTTCTTT	CASSQDAGVTEAFF
TRBJ2-5	NA	TRBV24-1	TRBD1	TGTGCCACCAGTGAAGCCGGGACAGGGTTGGAGACCCAGTACTTC	CATSEAGTGLETQYF
TRBJ1-3	NA	TRBV19	TRBD1	TGTGCTGGGACAGGGGTTCCACTAACTGGAAACACCATATATTTT	CAGTGVPLTGNTIYF
TRBJ1-3	NA	TRBV7-2	NA	TGTGCCAGCAGCTTTCGGACAGCTGGAAACACCATATATTTT	CASSFRTAGNTIYF
TRBJ2-7	NA	TRBV18	NA	TGTGCCAGCTCACCAGAGGAGGGAGGTGAGCAGTACTTC	CASSPEEGGEQYF
TRBJ2-7	NA	TRBV10-3	TRBD2	TGTGCCATCAGTGCACTAGCGGGAGTTAGCCTTTTCTTC	CAISALAGVSLFF
TRBJ1-1	few	TRBV4-3	NA	TGCGCCAGCAGCCAAGAAGGAGGGATGCGGGCTTTCTTT	CASSQEGGMRAFF
TRBJ1-4	NA	TRBV5-4	NA	TGTGCCAGCAGCCCGACTGGGAGCGCAGCTAATGAAAAACTGTTTTTT	CASSPTGSAANEKLFF
TRBJ2-7	few	TRBV7-9	NA	TGTGCCAGCAGCTTACAGGGCACCTACGAGCAGTACTTC	CASSLQGTYEQYF
TRBJ2-1	NA	TRBV28	TRBD2	TGTGCCAGCAGTTTACGGTCATACGGCGGGAGGAATGTCCATGAGCAGTTCTTC	CASSLRSYGGRNVHEQFF
TRBJ1-5	NA	TRBV24-1	NA	TGTGCCACCAGTTCACAGCTAAATCAGCCCCAGCATTTT	CATSSQLNQPQHF
TRBJ2-5	once	TRBV6-2/TRBV6-3	NA	TGTGCCAGCAGTTCGGCAGGGGTAGGCGAAGAGACCCAGTACTTC	CASSSAGVGEETQYF
TRBJ2-3	NA	TRBV6-5	NA	TGTGCCAGCAGTTACCTAAGCACAGATACGCAGTATTTT	CASSYLSTDTQYF